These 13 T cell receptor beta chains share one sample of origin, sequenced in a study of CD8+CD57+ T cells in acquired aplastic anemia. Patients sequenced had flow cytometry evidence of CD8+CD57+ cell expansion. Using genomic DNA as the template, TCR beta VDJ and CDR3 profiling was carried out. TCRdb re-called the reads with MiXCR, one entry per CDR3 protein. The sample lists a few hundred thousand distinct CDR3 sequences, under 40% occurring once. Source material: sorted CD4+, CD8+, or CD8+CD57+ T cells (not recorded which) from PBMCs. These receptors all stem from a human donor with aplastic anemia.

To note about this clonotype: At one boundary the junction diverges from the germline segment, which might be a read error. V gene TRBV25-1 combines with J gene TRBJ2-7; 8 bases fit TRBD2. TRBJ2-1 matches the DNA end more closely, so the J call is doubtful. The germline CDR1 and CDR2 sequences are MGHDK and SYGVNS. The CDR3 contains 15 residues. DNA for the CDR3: TGTGCCAGCAGCTTAACGGGCGGGGGGTACAGTGAGCAGTTCTTC. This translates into CASSLTGGGYSEQFF.

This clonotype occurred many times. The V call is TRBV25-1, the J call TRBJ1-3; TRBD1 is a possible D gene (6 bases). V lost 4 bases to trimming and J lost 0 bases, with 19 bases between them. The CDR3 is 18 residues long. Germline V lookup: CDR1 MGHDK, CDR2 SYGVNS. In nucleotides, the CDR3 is TGTGCCAGCAGTGGATTACAGGGCCGGAGGTCCTCTGGAAACACCATATATTTT. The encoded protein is CASSGLQGRRSSGNTIYF.

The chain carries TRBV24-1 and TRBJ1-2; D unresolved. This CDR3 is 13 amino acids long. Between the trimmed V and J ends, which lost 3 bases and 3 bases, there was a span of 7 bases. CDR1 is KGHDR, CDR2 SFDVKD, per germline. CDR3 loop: CATSDGRDYGYTF. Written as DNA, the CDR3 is TGTGCCACCAGTGATGGTAGGGACTATGGCTACACCTTC.

CDR3 bases: TGTGCCAGCAGCGTCGGACAGGAGCTCGACACTGAAGCTTTCTTT. Amino acids: CASSVGQELDTEAFF. V usage is TRBV5-5 and J usage is TRBJ1-1; 7 bases match TRBD1. Germline lookup yields CDR1 SGHKS and CDR2 YYEKEE (reference sequence). V gave up 4 bases and J gave up 3 bases; unmatched junction bases: 9. The CDR3 runs to 15 residues.

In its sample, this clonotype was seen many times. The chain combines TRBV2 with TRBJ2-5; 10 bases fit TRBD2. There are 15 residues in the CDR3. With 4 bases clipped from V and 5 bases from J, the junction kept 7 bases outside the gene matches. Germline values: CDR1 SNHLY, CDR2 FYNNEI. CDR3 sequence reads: CASSGLAGAAETQYF. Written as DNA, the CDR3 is TGTGCCAGCAGTGGGCTAGCGGGGGCCGCGGAGACCCAGTACTTC.

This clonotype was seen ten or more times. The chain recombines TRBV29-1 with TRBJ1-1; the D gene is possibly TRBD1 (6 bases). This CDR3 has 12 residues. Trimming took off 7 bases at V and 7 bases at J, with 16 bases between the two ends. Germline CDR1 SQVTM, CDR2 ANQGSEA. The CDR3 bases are TGCAGCGCAACTCCGGGGGCCCATGAAGCTTTCTTT. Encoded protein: CSATPGAHEAFF.

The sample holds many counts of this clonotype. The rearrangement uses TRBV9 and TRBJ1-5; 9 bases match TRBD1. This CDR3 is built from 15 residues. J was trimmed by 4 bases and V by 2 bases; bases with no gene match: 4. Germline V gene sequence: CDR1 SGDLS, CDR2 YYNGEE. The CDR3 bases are TGTGCCAGCAGCGTGAGCGGGACAGGGAATCAGCCCCAGCATTTT. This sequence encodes CASSVSGTGNQPQHF.

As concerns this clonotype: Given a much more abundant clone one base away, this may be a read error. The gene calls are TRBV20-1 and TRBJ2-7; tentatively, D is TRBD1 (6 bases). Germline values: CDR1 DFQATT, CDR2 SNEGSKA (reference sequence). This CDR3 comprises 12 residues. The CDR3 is CSAIDRTYGQYF. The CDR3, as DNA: TGCAGTGCTATAGACAGGACCTACGGGCAGTACTTC.

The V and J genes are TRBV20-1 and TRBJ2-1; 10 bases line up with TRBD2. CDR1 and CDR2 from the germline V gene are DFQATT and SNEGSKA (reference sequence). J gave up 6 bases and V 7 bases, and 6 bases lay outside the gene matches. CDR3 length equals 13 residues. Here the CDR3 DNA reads TGCAGTGTTTTACTAGCGGGATTCAATGAGCAGTTCTTC. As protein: CSVLLAGFNEQFF.

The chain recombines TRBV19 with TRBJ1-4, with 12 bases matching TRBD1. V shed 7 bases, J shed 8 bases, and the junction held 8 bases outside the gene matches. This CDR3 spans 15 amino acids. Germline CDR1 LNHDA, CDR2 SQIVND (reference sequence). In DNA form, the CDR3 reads TGTGCCAGTAATACACCGGGACAGGGGGCCGAAAAACTGTTTTTT. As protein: CASNTPGQGAEKLFF.

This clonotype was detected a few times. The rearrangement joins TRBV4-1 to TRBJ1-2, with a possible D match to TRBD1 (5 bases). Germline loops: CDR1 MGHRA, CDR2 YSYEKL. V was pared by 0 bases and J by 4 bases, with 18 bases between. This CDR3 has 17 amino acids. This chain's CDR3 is CASSQEPDSHLTYGYTF. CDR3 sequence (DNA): TGCGCCAGCAGCCAAGAACCAGACAGTCATCTAACCTATGGCTACACCTTC.

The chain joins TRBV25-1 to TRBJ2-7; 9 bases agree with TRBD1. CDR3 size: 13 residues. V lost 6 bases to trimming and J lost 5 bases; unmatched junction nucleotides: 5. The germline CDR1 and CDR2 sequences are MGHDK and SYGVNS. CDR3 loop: CASRGQGSHEQYF. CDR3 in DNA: TGTGCCAGCAGAGGACAGGGGTCCCACGAGCAGTACTTC.

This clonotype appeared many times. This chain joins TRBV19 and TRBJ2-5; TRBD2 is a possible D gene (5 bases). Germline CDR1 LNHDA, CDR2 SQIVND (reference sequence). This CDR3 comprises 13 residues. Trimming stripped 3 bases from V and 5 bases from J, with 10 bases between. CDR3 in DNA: TGTGCCAGTAGTATTGCCGGGGTCGAGACCCAGTACTTC. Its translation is CASSIAGVETQYF. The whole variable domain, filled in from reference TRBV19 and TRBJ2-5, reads DGGITQSPKYLFRKEGQNVTLSCEQNLNHDAMYWYRQDPGQGLRLIYYSQIVNDFQKGDIAEGYSVSREKKESFPLTVTSAQKNPTAFYLCASSIAGVETQYFGPGTRLLVL.